These 7 T cell receptor beta chains originate from one sample sequenced in a study of blood T cell repertoires in COVID-19. Clones were sequenced by immunoSEQ multiplex PCR, and TCRdb holds only the in-frame ones, with some missing. Here the sample spans 200,000 to 300,000 clones, more than 75% being singletons. Input material: PBMCs or T cells enriched from blood (not recorded which). The receptors stem from a woman in her 50s who had recovered from COVID-19.

This clone was counted once. The rearrangement joins TRBV5-1 to TRBJ1-4; TRBD1 aligns across 7 bases. After removal of 4 bases from V and 2 bases from J, the junction contained 5 bases not matched to a gene. Germline CDR1 and CDR2: SGHRS and YFSETQ. The CDR3 contains 15 residues. CDR3 loop: CASSLSGQTNEKLFF. In DNA, the CDR3 is TGCGCCAGCAGCCTTTCGGGACAGACTAATGAAAAACTGTTTTTT.

The rearrangement links TRBV6-5 to TRBJ1-2; 7 bases line up with TRBD1. The CDR3 sequence is 16 residues long. The V gene's germline CDR1 is MNHEY and CDR2 SVGAGI. Trimming cost V 2 bases and J 2 bases; bases outside gene matches: 8. The DNA for the CDR3 is TGTGCCAGCAGTTACGCCCCGACAGGGACCAACTATGGCTACACCTTC. Translated, it gives CASSYAPTGTNYGYTF.

The rearrangement uses TRBV12-5 and TRBJ1-5; D is uncertain. CDR3 length: 13 amino acids. The germline gives CDR1 LGHNT, CDR2 FRNRAP. V was trimmed by 1 base and J by 4 bases, leaving 5 bases between them. CDR3 nucleotides: TGTGCTAGTGGTTTGGCTCCGAATCAGCCCCAGCATTTT. It codes for CASGLAPNQPQHF.

This chain uses TRBV5-1 with TRBJ1-6; a possible D gene is TRBD1 (6 bases). The germline CDR1 and CDR2 sequences are SGHRS and YFSETQ. The length of the CDR3 is 14 residues. Trimming cost V 3 bases and J 7 bases, with 11 bases left between them. The CDR3 reads CASSSDRINSPLHF. DNA of the CDR3: TGCGCCAGCAGCTCCGACAGGATAAATTCACCCCTCCACTTT.

This sequence joins TRBV2 and TRBJ1-2; D is ambiguous. The germline gives CDR1 SNHLY, CDR2 FYNNEI. The CDR3 contains 12 residues. V lost 6 bases to trimming and J lost 1 base, with 6 bases between them. For the CDR3, the DNA is TGTGCCAGCAGCGGAGGTAACTATGGCTACACCTTC. Translated, it gives CASSGGNYGYTF.

This chain joins TRBV9 and TRBJ1-2; 9 bases line up with TRBD1. The V segment lost 4 bases and the J segment 4 bases; nucleotides outside the gene matches: 5. The CDR3 totals 14 residues. Germline CDR1 reads SGDLS; CDR2 reads YYNGEE. The DNA for the CDR3 is TGTGCCAGCAGCCGACAGGGGGAGGTCTATGGCTACACCTTC. Translated: CASSRQGEVYGYTF. The variable domain in full, with the rest retrieved from reference TRBV9 and TRBJ1-2, is DSGVTQTPKHLITATGQRVTLRCSPRSGDLSVYWYQQSLDQGLQFLIQYYNGEERAKGNILERFSAQQFPDLHSELNLSSLELGDSALYFCASSRQGEVYGYTFGSGTRLTVV.

This rearrangement joins TRBV28 to TRBJ2-7; tentative D call: TRBD1 (6 bases). The V gene's germline CDR1 is MDHEN and CDR2 SYDVKM. Trimming pared 5 bases from V and 2 bases from J, leaving 13 bases between. The CDR3 length is 14 residues. In DNA form, the CDR3 reads TGTGCCAGCAGTGAGGGACAACCCCCCTACGAGCAGTACTTC. This encodes CASSEGQPPYEQYF. Complete variable domain (other parts from reference TRBV28 and TRBJ2-7): DVKVTQSSRYLVKRTGEKVFLECVQDMDHENMFWYRQDPGLGLRLIYFSYDVKMKEKGDIPEGYSVSREKKERFSLILESASTNQTSMYLCASSEGQPPYEQYFGPGTRLTVT.